The clone carrying this T cell receptor beta chain was recorded at least ten times. This sample is part of a study of regulatory T cells in long-lasting Graves disease. The V end lost 5 bases, the J end lost 3 bases, and 22 bases lay between the germline ends. The CDR3 runs to 17 residues. Germline assignment: CDR1 SGHVS and CDR2 FQNEAQ. Building of the TCR beta libraries involved iRepertoire HTBI primers and Arm-PCR of CDR3 regions. TCRdb passed the multiplex PCR reads through MiXCR, listing each CDR3 protein once. The profile shows 400,000 to 500,000 distinct CDR3 sequences, roughly a fifth of them singletons. As for time point: persistent/refractory GD, antithyroid drugs over 5 years with positive TRAb. PBMCs provided the RNA from which the TCR library was made.

The sequences come from peripheral blood mononuclear cells (PBMCs), collected when the disease was refractory, from a patient treated with antithyroid drugs. The source is a female donor with Graves disease. This sequence joins TRBV7-8 and TRBJ1-1; tentatively, D is TRBD1 (5 bases). CDR3 nucleotide sequence: TGTGCCAGCAGCCCAAATATAGGGGCCGACTCCTACACTGAAGCTTTCTTT. Translated, it gives CASSPNIGADSYTEAFF.